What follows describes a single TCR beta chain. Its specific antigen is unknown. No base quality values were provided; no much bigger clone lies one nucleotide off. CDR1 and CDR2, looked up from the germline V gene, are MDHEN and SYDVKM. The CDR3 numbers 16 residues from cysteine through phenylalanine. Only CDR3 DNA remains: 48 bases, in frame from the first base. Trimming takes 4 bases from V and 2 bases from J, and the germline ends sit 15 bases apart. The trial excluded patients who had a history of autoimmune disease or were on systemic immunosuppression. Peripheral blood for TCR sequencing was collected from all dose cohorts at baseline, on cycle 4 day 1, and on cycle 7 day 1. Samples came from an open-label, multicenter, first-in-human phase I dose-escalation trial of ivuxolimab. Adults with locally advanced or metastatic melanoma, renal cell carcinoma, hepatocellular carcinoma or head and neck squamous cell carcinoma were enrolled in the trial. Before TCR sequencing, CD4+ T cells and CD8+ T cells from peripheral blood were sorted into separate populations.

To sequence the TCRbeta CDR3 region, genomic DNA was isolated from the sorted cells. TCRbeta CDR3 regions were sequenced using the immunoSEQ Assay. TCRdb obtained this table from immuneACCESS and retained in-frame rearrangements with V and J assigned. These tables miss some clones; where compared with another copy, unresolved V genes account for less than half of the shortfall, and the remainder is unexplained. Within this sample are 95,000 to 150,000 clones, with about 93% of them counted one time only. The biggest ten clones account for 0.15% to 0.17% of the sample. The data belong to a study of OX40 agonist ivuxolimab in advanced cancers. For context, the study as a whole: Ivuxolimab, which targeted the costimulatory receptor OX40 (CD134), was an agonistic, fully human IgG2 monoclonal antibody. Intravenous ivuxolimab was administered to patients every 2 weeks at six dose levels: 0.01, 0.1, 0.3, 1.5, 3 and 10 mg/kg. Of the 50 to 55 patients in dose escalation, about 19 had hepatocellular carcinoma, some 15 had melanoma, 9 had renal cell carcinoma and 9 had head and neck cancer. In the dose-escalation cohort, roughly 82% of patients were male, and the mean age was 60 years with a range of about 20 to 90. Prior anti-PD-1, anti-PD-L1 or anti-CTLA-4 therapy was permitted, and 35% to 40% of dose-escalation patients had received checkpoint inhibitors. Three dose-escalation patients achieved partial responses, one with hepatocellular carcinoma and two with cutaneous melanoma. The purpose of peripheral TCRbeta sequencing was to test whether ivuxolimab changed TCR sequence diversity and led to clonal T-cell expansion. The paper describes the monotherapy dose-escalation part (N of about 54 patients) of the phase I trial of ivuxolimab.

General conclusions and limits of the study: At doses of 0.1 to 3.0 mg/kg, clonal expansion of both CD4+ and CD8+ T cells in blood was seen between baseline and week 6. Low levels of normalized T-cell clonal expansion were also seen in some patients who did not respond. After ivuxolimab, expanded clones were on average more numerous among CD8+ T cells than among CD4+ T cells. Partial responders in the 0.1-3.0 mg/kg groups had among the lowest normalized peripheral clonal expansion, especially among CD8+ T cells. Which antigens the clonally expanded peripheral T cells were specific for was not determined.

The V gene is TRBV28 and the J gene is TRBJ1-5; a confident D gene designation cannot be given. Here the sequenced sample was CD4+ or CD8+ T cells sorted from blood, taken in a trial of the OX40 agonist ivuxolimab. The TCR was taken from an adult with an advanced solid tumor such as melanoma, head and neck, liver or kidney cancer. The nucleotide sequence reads TGTGCCAGCAGTTCGGCCCGGGTCGCGCGCAATCAGCCCCAGCATTTT. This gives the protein CASSSARVARNQPQHF. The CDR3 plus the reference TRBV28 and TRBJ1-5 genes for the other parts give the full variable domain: DVKVTQSSRYLVKRTGEKVFLECVQDMDHENMFWYRQDPGLGLRLIYFSYDVKMKEKGDIPEGYSVSREKKERFSLILESASTNQTSMYLCASSSARVARNQPQHFGDGTRLSIL.